The 27 T cell receptor beta chains given below trace back to one sample, sequenced in a study of blood T cell repertoires in COVID-19. The protocol was immunoSEQ multiplex PCR, while the TCRdb copy is restricted to in-frame clones and leaves out a portion. The table has nearly 250,000 clones, approximately 86% seen once. The sample taken for sequencing was peripheral blood. The receptors originated from a woman in her sixties who had recovered from COVID-19.

The rearrangement links TRBV6-5 to TRBJ2-1, with TRBD2 as a possible D gene (6 bases). The germline V gene encodes CDR1 MNHEY and CDR2 SVGAGI. The CDR3 length is 11 residues. V lost 8 bases and J 4 bases, leaving 6 bases between the germline ends. CDR3 sequence reads: CASAGYNEQFF. DNA of the CDR3: TGTGCCAGCGCGGGGTACAATGAGCAGTTCTTC.

The gene calls are TRBV9 and TRBJ1-6, with D possibly TRBD1 on 6 matching bases. Germline CDR1 reads SGDLS; CDR2 reads YYNGEE. The CDR3 covers 13 residues. Between the trimmed V and J ends, which lost 3 bases and 10 bases, there was a span of 11 bases. The CDR3 DNA reads as TGTGCCAGCAGCGCAACAGGGATCTCACCCCTCCACTTT. Residues: CASSATGISPLHF.

V usage is TRBV2 and J usage is TRBJ1-6; D not certain. Trimming shortened V by 5 bases and J by 7 bases, and 15 bases separated the two germline ends. CDR1 and CDR2 from the germline V gene are SNHLY and FYNNEI. This CDR3 region has 15 residues. CDR3 in amino acids: CASSSGPEGNSPLHF. The DNA for the CDR3 is TGTGCCAGCAGTTCAGGACCAGAGGGCAATTCACCCCTCCACTTT.

Of note for this clone: One junction end does not reproduce the germline sequence, and a read error may be involved. V and J are TRBV19 and TRBJ2-7, with a weak D call TRBD2 (5 bases). This CDR3 spans 15 amino acids. The germline gives CDR1 LNHDA, CDR2 SQIVND (reference sequence). CDR3 bases: TGTGCCAGTAGTAGAGACCCGGGATCGTCCTCCGAGCAGTACTTC. Translation: CASSRDPGSSSEQYF.

The chain employs TRBV7-2 and TRBJ1-5; D may be TRBD1 (5 bases). The germline V gene encodes CDR1 SGHTA and CDR2 FQGNSA. Trimming removed 2 bases from V and 7 bases from J, with 12 bases in between. The CDR3 consists of 14 residues. The CDR3 protein is CASSLNGARQPQHF. DNA for the CDR3: TGTGCCAGCAGCTTAAATGGGGCTCGACAGCCCCAGCATTTT.

The table lists this clone with a few counts. This sequence joins TRBV19 and TRBJ1-5, with unresolved D. Trimming cost V 8 bases and J 4 bases, with 12 bases left between them. The CDR3 extends over 13 amino acids. The germline V gene encodes CDR1 LNHDA and CDR2 SQIVND (reference sequence). CDR3 nucleotides: TGTGCCAGTCGGTGGAGGGTGAATCAGCCCCAGCATTTT. This sequence encodes CASRWRVNQPQHF.

The CDR3 DNA reads as TGTGCCACCAGGCCCAATCCCGGACAGGGAGAAGCTTTCTTT. It specifies CATRPNPGQGEAFF. The rearrangement links TRBV24-1 to TRBJ1-1; 8 bases fit TRBD1. The V gene end was trimmed by 7 bases and the J gene end by 8 bases; junction bases not matched to a gene: 11. Germline assignment: CDR1 KGHDR and CDR2 SFDVKD. The CDR3 extends over 14 amino acids.

The chain combines TRBV5-4 with TRBJ2-5; 8 bases line up with TRBD1. The CDR3 runs to 14 residues. Trimming cost V 5 bases and J 5 bases; bases outside gene matches: 8. Looked up from germline, CDR1 is SGHNT and CDR2 is YYREEE (reference sequence). The CDR3 loop is CASRQTGVGETQYF. CDR3 nucleotide sequence: TGTGCCAGCAGACAGACAGGGGTCGGGGAGACCCAGTACTTC.

V is TRBV27 and J is TRBJ2-1, with TRBD1 identical over 8 bases. Trimming at V came to 3 bases and at J to 6 bases, leaving 4 bases not matched to a gene. Per the germline V gene, CDR1 is MNHEY and CDR2 is SMNVEV (reference sequence). The CDR3 extends over 14 amino acids. The CDR3 is CASSFQGAGNEQFF. DNA for the CDR3: TGTGCCAGCAGTTTTCAGGGGGCGGGCAATGAGCAGTTCTTC.

This clone was found a few times. The sample carries other DNA sequences with the same CDR3. The genes are TRBV5-6 and TRBJ1-2; D is possibly TRBD1 (5 bases). Germline CDR1 reads SGHDT; CDR2 reads YYEEEE. The V and J ends lost 4 bases and 4 bases respectively, with 8 bases between them. This CDR3 contains 12 residues. The CDR3 loop is CASSPRGYGYTF. The CDR3 DNA sequence: TGTGCCAGCAGCCCAAGGGGCTATGGCTACACCTTC.

This clone was seen only a few times. The V gene is TRBV7-9, the J gene TRBJ1-1; D call uncertain. From germline, CDR1 is SEHNR and CDR2 FQNEAQ (reference sequence). The V end was cut by 2 bases, the J end by 1 base, with 5 bases between. The CDR3 length is 13 residues. This CDR3 reads CASSLQENTEAFF. CDR3 coding DNA: TGTGCCAGCAGCTTACAGGAGAACACTGAAGCTTTCTTT. Combining the CDR3 with reference TRBV7-9 and TRBJ1-1 gives the whole variable domain DTGVSQNPRHKITKRGQNVTFRCDPISEHNRLYWYRQTLGQGPEFLTYFQNEAQLEKSRLLSDRFSAERPKGSFSTLEIQRTEQGDSAMYLCASSLQENTEAFFGQGTRLTVV.

The chain combines TRBV7-2 with TRBJ2-1, with 7 bases fitting TRBD1. This CDR3 has 14 amino acids. From germline, CDR1 is SGHTA and CDR2 FQGNSA. The V segment lost 2 bases and the J segment 9 bases; nucleotides outside the gene matches: 7. The chain's CDR3 is CASSLSLQGIEQFF. The DNA for the CDR3 is TGTGCCAGCAGCTTATCCCTACAGGGGATTGAGCAGTTCTTC.

The rearrangement links TRBV7-3 to TRBJ1-1; D is perhaps TRBD1 (6 bases). Trimming stripped 5 bases from V and 4 bases from J, with 14 bases between. This CDR3 contains 14 residues. Germline values: CDR1 SGHTA, CDR2 FQGTGA. CDR3 sequence: CASSTQGSGTEAFF. CDR3 DNA: TGTGCCAGCAGCACACAGGGCTCAGGCACTGAAGCTTTCTTT. The complete variable domain, with remaining parts taken from reference TRBV7-3 and TRBJ1-1, reads GAGVSQTPSNKVTEKGKYVELRCDPISGHTALYWYRQSLGQGPEFLIYFQGTGAADDSGLPNDRFFAVRPEGSVSTLKIQRTERGDSAVYLCASSTQGSGTEAFFGQGTRLTVV.

The rearrangement links TRBV28 to TRBJ1-3; D gene ambiguous. V was clipped by 3 bases and J by 0 bases, with 3 bases between them. CDR1 is MDHEN and CDR2 is SYDVKM in the germline V gene. CDR3 length equals 13 residues. CDR3 DNA: TGTGCCAGCAGTTTTCACTCTGGAAACACCATATATTTT. Translating gives CASSFHSGNTIYF.

This chain links TRBV13 with TRBJ2-7; D is undetermined. Germline V gene data show CDR1 as PRHDT and CDR2 as FYEKMQ (reference sequence). The V and J ends lost 4 bases and 4 bases respectively, with 5 bases between them. The CDR3 loop spans 11 amino acids. For the CDR3, the DNA is TGTGCCAGCAGCTCCAATTACGAGCAGTACTTC. This encodes CASSSNYEQYF. Drawing the rest from reference TRBV13 and TRBJ2-7, the complete variable domain is AAGVIQSPRHLIKEKRETATLKCYPIPRHDTVYWYQQGPGQDPQFLISFYEKMQSDKGSIPDRFSAQQFSDYHSELNMSSLELGDSALYFCASSSNYEQYFGPGTRLTVT.

The chain couples TRBV4-3 to TRBJ2-2, with D possibly being TRBD2 (5 bases). Germline V gene lookup returns CDR1 LGHNA and CDR2 YSLEER. V dropped 0 bases and J dropped 6 bases, with 5 bases sitting between them. The CDR3 runs 13 residues. The DNA of the CDR3 is TGCGCCAGCAGCCAAGAGAGGGCCGGGGAGCTGTTTTTT. Translated, it gives CASSQERAGELFF.

The chain combines TRBV5-1 with TRBJ1-4; 8 bases line up with TRBD1. This CDR3 spans 16 amino acids. V gave up 0 bases and J gave up 8 bases; unmatched junction bases: 9. The germline V gene encodes CDR1 SGHRS and CDR2 YFSETQ. DNA of the CDR3: TGCGCCAGCAGCTTGGGGGACAGGTCCTCAGGGGAAAAACTGTTTTTT. This codes for CASSLGDRSSGEKLFF.

The rearrangement links TRBV27 to TRBJ2-3; D possibly corresponds to TRBD2 (5 bases). Germline V gives CDR1 MNHEY, CDR2 SMNVEV (reference sequence). V was clipped by 3 bases and J by 1 base, with 14 bases between them. This CDR3 has 16 amino acids. Here the CDR3 DNA reads TGTGCCAGCAGTTTGATCGGTGGGGAGCGCACAGATACGCAGTATTTT. Encoded protein: CASSLIGGERTDTQYF.

This chain uses TRBV27 with TRBJ1-2; TRBD1 aligns across 8 bases. V lost 4 bases, J lost 4 bases, and 2 bases stayed unmatched. CDR1 and CDR2 from the germline V gene are MNHEY and SMNVEV (reference sequence). The length of the CDR3 is 13 residues. The CDR3 DNA is TGTGCCAGCAGTTCTACAGGGGGCTATGGCTACACCTTC. Encoded protein: CASSSTGGYGYTF.

The chain couples TRBV7-8 to TRBJ1-5; 8 nucleotides agree with TRBD1. CDR3 length: 13 amino acids. Germline V gives CDR1 SGHVS, CDR2 FQNEAQ. V was clipped by 5 bases and J by 5 bases; unmatched bases: 2. CDR3 in DNA: TGTGCCAGCAGCCTACAGGGGGATCAGCCCCAGCATTTT. Amino acid sequence: CASSLQGDQPQHF.

The chain links TRBV28 to TRBJ2-7; maybe TRBD2 (5 bases). The CDR3 runs 12 residues. Germline values: CDR1 MDHEN, CDR2 SYDVKM. Trimming left V 6 bases short and J 3 bases short, with 9 bases between. This CDR3 is CASSPRDYEQYF. CDR3 in DNA: TGTGCCAGCAGCCCCCGGGACTACGAGCAGTACTTC.

This clone showed up just once. The CDR3 bases are TGTGCCACCAGCAGAGAGAGGGACAACCATGGCTACACCTTC. Its protein is CATSRERDNHGYTF. The rearrangement joins TRBV15 to TRBJ1-2; tentative D call: TRBD1 (6 bases). Germline assignment: CDR1 LNHNV and CDR2 YYDKDF (reference sequence). The CDR3 has 14 amino acids. V lost 0 bases and J lost 6, with 11 bases in between.

This clone has just a few counts. The chain has TRBV6-6 and TRBJ1-6; D is perhaps TRBD1 (5 bases). This CDR3 contains 14 residues. Trimming cost V 6 bases and J 8 bases, with 14 bases left between them. CDR1 is MNHNY and CDR2 is SVGAGI in the germline V gene (reference sequence). The CDR3 nucleotides read TGTGCCAGCAGCCCCGCAGGGTATGATTCACCCCTCCACTTT. Translating it yields CASSPAGYDSPLHF.

The chain uses TRBV29-1 and TRBJ2-7; 12 bases are shared with TRBD2. The J segment lost 1 base and the V segment lost 7 bases, leaving 8 bases of the junction unmatched. The germline CDR1 and CDR2 sequences are SQVTM and ANQGSEA. The CDR3 runs 15 residues. The chain's CDR3 is CSANMGTSGSYEQYF. DNA for the CDR3: TGCAGCGCCAACATGGGGACTAGCGGGTCCTACGAGCAGTACTTC.

This chain links TRBV27 with TRBJ2-5; unclear D gene. Trimming pared 0 bases from V and 5 bases from J, leaving 10 bases between. This CDR3 has 14 amino acids. The germline CDR1 and CDR2 sequences are MNHEY and SMNVEV (reference sequence). The DNA for the CDR3 is TGTGCCAGCAGTTTATCGGAGACGTGGGAGACCCAGTACTTC. Amino acid sequence: CASSLSETWETQYF.

The chain combines TRBV5-1 with TRBJ1-5; possible D gene TRBD1, 5 bases. Trimming took off 0 bases at V and 3 bases at J, with 13 bases between the two ends. CDR3 length: 16 residues. The germline gives CDR1 SGHRS, CDR2 YFSETQ. As DNA, the CDR3 is TGCGCCAGCAGCTTGGGAGGGGAGGTCTTCAATCAGCCCCAGCATTTT. Its protein is CASSLGGEVFNQPQHF.

This chain connects TRBV4-3 to TRBJ1-5, with 9 bases aligning to TRBD1. CDR1 and CDR2 (germline): LGHNA, YSLEER. The ends lost 0 bases at V and 5 bases at J; junction bases unmatched: 5. CDR3 length: 16 amino acids. CDR3 protein: CASSQDSGQGHQPQHF. The CDR3 bases are TGCGCCAGCAGCCAAGATAGCGGACAGGGGCATCAGCCCCAGCATTTT.